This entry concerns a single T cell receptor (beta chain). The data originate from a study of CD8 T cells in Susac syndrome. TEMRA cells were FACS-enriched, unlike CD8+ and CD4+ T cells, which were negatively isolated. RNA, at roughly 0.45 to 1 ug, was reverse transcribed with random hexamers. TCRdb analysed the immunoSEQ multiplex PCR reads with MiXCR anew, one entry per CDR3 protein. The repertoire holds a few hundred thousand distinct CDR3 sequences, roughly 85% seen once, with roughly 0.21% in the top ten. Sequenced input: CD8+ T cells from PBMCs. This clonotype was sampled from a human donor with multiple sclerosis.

For the CDR3, the DNA is TGCAGTGCTAGACAACAGATTGAAGCTTTCTTT. Its protein is CSARQQIEAFF. V usage is TRBV20-1 and J usage is TRBJ1-1, with D unclear. Germline values: CDR1 DFQATT, CDR2 SNEGSKA (reference sequence). This CDR3 spans 11 amino acids. The germline V and J ends were trimmed by 2 bases and 7 bases, with 8 bases remaining between them.